This TCR beta chain was documented in a study of OX40 agonist ivuxolimab in advanced cancers. Study background: Ivuxolimab, an agonist antibody against OX40 (CD134), was given to patients. Study-wide results and limits: In the expanded peripheral T cells, antigen specificity was never determined.

Clones were sequenced by immunoSEQ multiplex PCR, and TCRdb holds only the in-frame ones, with some missing. The table shows around 97,000 clones, with 70% to 85% occurring only once. This CDR3 has 14 residues. Trimming took 7 bases from V and 5 from J; bases not matched to a gene: 5. Per germline, CDR1 MNHEY and CDR2 SMNVEV (reference sequence). Turning to this clone: Antigen: not known.

The material was CD4+ or CD8+ T cells sorted from blood, obtained in a trial of the OX40 agonist ivuxolimab. The source is an adult with an advanced solid tumor such as melanoma, head and neck, liver or kidney cancer. V and J are TRBV27 and TRBJ2-1; 10 nucleotides line up with TRBD2. The CDR3 nucleotides read TGTGCCAGCAAGCGAGCGGGGGGGCACAATGAGCAGTTCTTC. Protein sequence: CASKRAGGHNEQFF.